These T cell receptor beta chains were read from a single sample in a study of Ad26.COV2.S vaccination and SARS-CoV-2 variants. Sequencing used immunoSEQ multiplex PCR; TCRdb keeps in-frame clones, though not all of them. The sample lists 440,000 or so clones, roughly nine tenths occurring once. This specimen consisted of peripheral blood, obtained in a trial of Ad26.COV2.S vaccine versus placebo. These receptors all come from a person aged 18-60 years who received the Ad26.COV2.S COVID-19 vaccine or a placebo. The CDR3 runs from the conserved cysteine through the conserved F or W. Fields, in order: clone size, D gene, J gene, V gene, CDR3 protein, CDR3 DNA. The D gene is left open where the match is weak. Size values are once, few and many counts, or a class for expanded clones, and some rows have none.

abundance: NA
d_gene: TRBD2
j_gene: TRBJ2-1
v_gene: TRBV2
CDR3aa: CASSKPGLAGDFF
CDR3nt: TGTGCCAGCAGTAAACCGGGACTAGCGGGAGACTTCTTC

abundance: NA
d_gene: NA
j_gene: TRBJ2-7
v_gene: TRBV11-2
CDR3aa: CASSLMWGVTYEQYF
CDR3nt: TGTGCCAGCAGCTTAATGTGGGGGGTTACCTACGAGCAGTACTTC

abundance: NA
d_gene: TRBD2
j_gene: TRBJ2-7
v_gene: TRBV13
CDR3aa: CASREGGRPSYEQYF
CDR3nt: TGTGCCAGCAGGGAGGGCGGGAGGCCCTCCTACGAGCAGTACTTC

abundance: once
d_gene: NA
j_gene: TRBJ1-1
v_gene: TRBV6-5
CDR3aa: CASSQNSGVWDEAFF
CDR3nt: TGTGCCAGCAGTCAAAATTCGGGAGTCTGGGATGAAGCTTTCTTT

abundance: NA
d_gene: TRBD1
j_gene: TRBJ1-6
v_gene: TRBV6-6
CDR3aa: CASSYPAGGAEPLHF
CDR3nt: TGTGCCAGCAGTTATCCCGCAGGGGGCGCCGAGCCCCTCCACTTT

abundance: NA
d_gene: NA
j_gene: TRBJ2-3
v_gene: TRBV18
CDR3aa: CASSASTGASTDTQYF
CDR3nt: TGTGCCAGCTCAGCATCCACAGGTGCTAGCACAGATACGCAGTATTTT

abundance: NA
d_gene: TRBD2
j_gene: TRBJ2-1
v_gene: TRBV10-1
CDR3aa: CASRGLAGVANEQFF
CDR3nt: TGCGCCAGCAGGGGACTAGCGGGAGTGGCCAATGAGCAGTTCTTC

abundance: NA
d_gene: TRBD1
j_gene: TRBJ2-5
v_gene: TRBV2
CDR3aa: CASTLTGGLKTQYF
CDR3nt: TGTGCCAGCACCCTGACAGGGGGTCTTAAGACCCAGTACTTC

abundance: NA
d_gene: NA
j_gene: TRBJ1-4
v_gene: TRBV6-5
CDR3aa: CASSYSKSRVHEKLFF
CDR3nt: TGTGCCAGCAGTTACTCTAAAAGCAGGGTTCATGAAAAACTGTTTTTT

abundance: NA
d_gene: TRBD2
j_gene: TRBJ2-4
v_gene: TRBV3-1/TRBV3-2
CDR3aa: CASSQRTSGDIQYF
CDR3nt: TGTGCCAGCAGCCAGAGGACTAGCGGGGACATTCAGTACTTC

abundance: NA
d_gene: TRBD1
j_gene: TRBJ1-2
v_gene: TRBV6-5
CDR3aa: CASSSGTGGQYGYTF
CDR3nt: TGTGCCAGCAGTTCCGGGACAGGGGGCCAGTATGGCTACACCTTC

abundance: few
d_gene: NA
j_gene: TRBJ2-3
v_gene: TRBV18
CDR3aa: CASSPNTDTQYF
CDR3nt: TGTGCCAGCTCACCTAACACAGATACGCAGTATTTT

abundance: NA
d_gene: NA
j_gene: TRBJ2-7
v_gene: TRBV20-1
CDR3aa: CSASYAAGATYEQYF
CDR3nt: TGCAGTGCTAGTTACGCCGCGGGGGCAACCTACGAGCAGTACTTC

abundance: NA
d_gene: TRBD2
j_gene: TRBJ2-7
v_gene: TRBV6-5
CDR3aa: CASSYSSAGAYEQYF
CDR3nt: TGTGCCAGCAGTTACTCGTCTGCGGGGGCCTACGAGCAGTACTTC

abundance: NA
d_gene: NA
j_gene: TRBJ2-3
v_gene: TRBV12-3/TRBV12-4
CDR3aa: CASSLWTDTQYF
CDR3nt: TGTGCCAGCAGCCTCTGGACAGATACGCAGTATTTT

abundance: NA
d_gene: NA
j_gene: TRBJ1-5
v_gene: TRBV7-9
CDR3aa: CASSLGGTYQPQHF
CDR3nt: TGTGCCAGCAGCTTAGGCGGCACTTATCAGCCCCAGCATTTT

abundance: NA
d_gene: TRBD2
j_gene: TRBJ2-7
v_gene: TRBV2
CDR3aa: CASSEAKGLAAHEQYF
CDR3nt: TGTGCCAGCAGTGAAGCAAAGGGACTAGCGGCGCACGAGCAGTACTTC

abundance: NA
d_gene: NA
j_gene: TRBJ2-7
v_gene: TRBV5-4
CDR3aa: CASSSGNYEQYF
CDR3nt: TGTGCCAGCAGCTCCGGGAACTACGAGCAGTACTTC

abundance: NA
d_gene: NA
j_gene: TRBJ2-3
v_gene: TRBV18
CDR3aa: CASSPIGGFTDTQYF
CDR3nt: TGTGCCAGCTCACCAATAGGGGGTTTCACAGATACGCAGTATTTT

abundance: NA
d_gene: NA
j_gene: TRBJ2-2
v_gene: TRBV7-9
CDR3aa: CASSRGGGTGELFF
CDR3nt: TGTGCCAGCAGCCGAGGAGGAGGCACCGGGGAGCTGTTTTTT